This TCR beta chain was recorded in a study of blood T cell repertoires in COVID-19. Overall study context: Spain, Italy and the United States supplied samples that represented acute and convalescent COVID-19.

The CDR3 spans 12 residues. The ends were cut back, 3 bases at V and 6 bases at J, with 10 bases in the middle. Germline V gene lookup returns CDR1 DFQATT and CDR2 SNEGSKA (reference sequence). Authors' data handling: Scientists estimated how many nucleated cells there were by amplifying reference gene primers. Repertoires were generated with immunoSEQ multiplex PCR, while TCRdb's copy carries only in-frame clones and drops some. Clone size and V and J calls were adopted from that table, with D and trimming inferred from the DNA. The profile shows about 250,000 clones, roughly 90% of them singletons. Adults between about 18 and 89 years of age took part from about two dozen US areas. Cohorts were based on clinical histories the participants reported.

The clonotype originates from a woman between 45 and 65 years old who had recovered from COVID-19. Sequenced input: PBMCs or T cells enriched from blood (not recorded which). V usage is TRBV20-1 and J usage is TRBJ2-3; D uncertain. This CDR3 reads CSASESPDTQYF. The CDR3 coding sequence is TGCAGTGCTAGTGAAAGCCCCGATACGCAGTATTTT.